These 23 T cell receptor beta chains originate from one sample sequenced in a study of T cell repertoires in cytomegalovirus infection. These receptors' targets are unknown. TCRdb redid the calling of the reads with MiXCR, one entry per CDR3 protein. Of about 68,000 distinct CDR3 sequences in the sample, approximately 22% were seen once. The sequenced material came from PBMCs, sequenced either directly or after in vitro stimulation (not recorded which). The receptors derive from a human donor in good health (CMV status not recorded). Some clones in this sample may be carry-over from other donors' samples.

In this sample, this clonotype turned up once. The chain carries TRBV19 and TRBJ1-1; D unresolved. Trimming shortened V by 7 bases and J by 1 base, and 16 bases separated the two germline ends. This CDR3 has 15 residues. Germline lookup yields CDR1 LNHDA and CDR2 SQIVND (reference sequence). The CDR3 sequence: CASKLWTAENTEAFF. The CDR3 DNA sequence: TGTGCCAGTAAACTGTGGACGGCCGAGAACACTGAAGCTTTCTTT. Filled out from reference TRBV19 and TRBJ1-1, the complete variable domain reads DGGITQSPKYLFRKEGQNVTLSCEQNLNHDAMYWYRQDPGQGLRLIYYSQIVNDFQKGDIAEGYSVSREKKESFPLTVTSAQKNPTAFYLCASKLWTAENTEAFFGQGTRLTVV.

J is TRBJ2-3 and V is TRBV19; perhaps D is TRBD1 or TRBD2 (5 bases each). V lost 6 bases, J lost 3 bases, and 7 bases lay in between. The CDR3 is 12 amino acids. Germline loops: CDR1 LNHDA, CDR2 SQIVND (reference sequence). The CDR3 DNA is TGTGCCAGTAGGAGGGGAACAGATACGCAGTATTTT. Translated, it gives CASRRGTDTQYF. The complete variable domain, with remaining parts taken from reference TRBV19 and TRBJ2-3, reads DGGITQSPKYLFRKEGQNVTLSCEQNLNHDAMYWYRQDPGQGLRLIYYSQIVNDFQKGDIAEGYSVSREKKESFPLTVTSAQKNPTAFYLCASRRGTDTQYFGPGTRLTVL.

This clonotype was seen ten or more times. The chain links TRBV6-1 to TRBJ1-2, with 9 positions matching TRBD1. Per germline, CDR1 MNHNS and CDR2 SASEGT. The J segment lost 2 bases and the V segment lost 4 bases, leaving 11 bases of the junction unmatched. The CDR3 sequence is 17 residues long. The chain's CDR3 is CASSGRTGVRRNYGYTF. CDR3 in DNA: TGTGCCAGCAGTGGACGGACAGGGGTGAGGAGAAACTATGGCTACACCTTC.

V and J are TRBV2 and TRBJ1-5; D ambiguous. Germline CDR1 and CDR2: SNHLY and FYNNEI. V lost 10 bases to trimming and J lost 3 bases, with 13 bases between them. This CDR3 contains 13 residues. In nucleotides, the CDR3 is TGTGCCACCCAAGCAGGAAACAATCAGCCCCAGCATTTT. It yields the protein CATQAGNNQPQHF.

This clonotype came up many times. This chain uses TRBV19 with TRBJ1-5, with a possible D match to TRBD1 (6 bases). V was pared by 1 base and J by 5 bases, with 15 bases between. The CDR3 is 16 residues long. CDR1 and CDR2 (germline): LNHDA, SQIVND (reference sequence). The CDR3 loop reads CASSIVSGQGYQPQHF. The CDR3 DNA reads TGTGCCAGTAGTATAGTATCTGGGCAGGGGTATCAGCCCCAGCATTTT.

The chain is built from TRBV4-2 and TRBJ2-7; 12 bases are shared with TRBD2. V was clipped by 5 bases and J by 7 bases; unmatched bases: 12. The CDR3 sequence is 16 residues long. Germline lookup yields CDR1 LGHNA and CDR2 YNFKEQ. The CDR3 region has the DNA TGTGCCAGCAGCTCCCGGACTAGCGGGGTCCGTCTAGAGCAGTACTTC. Its protein is CASSSRTSGVRLEQYF.

This clonotype was recorded a few times. The J gene is TRBJ1-6, the V gene TRBV12-3 or TRBV12-4, with D uncertain. The CDR3 covers 14 residues. Trimming removed 3 bases at V and 7 bases at J, with 10 bases between. Here the CDR3 reads CASSFWQENSPLHF. CDR3 DNA sequence: TGTGCCAGCAGTTTCTGGCAGGAAAATTCACCCCTCCACTTT.

In this sample, this clonotype turned up a few times. This chain uses TRBV11-2 with TRBJ2-7, with 8 bases matching TRBD2. The CDR3 loop spans 17 amino acids. V lost 5 bases and J lost 2; bases outside the gene matches: 14. From germline, CDR1 is SGHAT and CDR2 FQNNGV. The CDR3 is CASSPGGGRPNPYEQYF. CDR3 in DNA: TGTGCCAGCAGCCCCGGGGGCGGGAGGCCTAATCCCTACGAGCAGTACTTC. Full variable domain (missing parts from reference TRBV11-2 and TRBJ2-7): EAGVAQSPRYKIIEKRQSVAFWCNPISGHATLYWYQQILGQGPKLLIQFQNNGVVDDSQLPKDRFSAERLKGVDSTLKIQPAKLEDSAVYLCASSPGGGRPNPYEQYFGPGTRLTVT.

This clonotype was found many times. The chain couples TRBV7-9 to TRBJ2-2; perhaps TRBD1 as D (6 bases). The CDR3 has 15 residues. The V and J ends lost 3 bases and 5 bases respectively, with 13 bases between them. Germline V gene lookup returns CDR1 SEHNR and CDR2 FQNEAQ (reference sequence). As DNA, the CDR3 is TGTGCCAGCAGCTTCTGGGGGCGCGGTACCGGGGAGCTGTTTTTT. Its translation is CASSFWGRGTGELFF.

This sequence joins TRBV7-9 and TRBJ1-4, with D uncertain. The CDR3 is made up of 15 amino acids. Looked up from germline, CDR1 is SEHNR and CDR2 is FQNEAQ (reference sequence). Trimming cost V 5 bases and J 0 bases, with 10 bases left between them. Here the CDR3 DNA reads TGTGCCAGCAGCGCGTACAGTCCAACTAATGAAAAACTGTTTTTT. Encoded protein: CASSAYSPTNEKLFF.

This clonotype has a count of ten or more. This rearrangement joins TRBV6-2 or TRBV6-3 to TRBJ1-6; D remains unclear. V was shortened by 2 bases and J by 9 bases, with 14 bases between the two germline ends. Germline V CDR1 and CDR2: MNHEY, SVGEGT. The CDR3 contains 15 residues. CDR3 region: CASSYTDRGRSPLHF. In nucleotides, the CDR3 is TGTGCCAGCAGTTACACCGACCGTGGTCGTTCACCCCTCCACTTT.

V usage is TRBV7-2 and J usage is TRBJ1-2; D not certain. Per germline, CDR1 SGHTA and CDR2 FQGNSA. CDR3 length: 15 amino acids. Between the trimmed V and J ends, which lost 1 base and 2 bases, there was a span of 11 bases. CDR3 sequence (DNA): TGTGCCAGCAGCTTAGGTCTCATTTCCAACTATGGCTACACCTTC. This gives the protein CASSLGLISNYGYTF.

The gene calls are TRBV30 and TRBJ1-1; tentatively, D is TRBD1 (5 bases). Germline loops: CDR1 GTSNPN, CDR2 SVGIG (reference sequence). The CDR3 sequence is 15 residues long. The V end was cut by 2 bases, the J end by 0 bases, with 13 bases between. CDR3 sequence: CAWSPIDSLNTEAFF. The CDR3 nucleotides read TGTGCCTGGAGTCCGATTGACAGTCTGAACACTGAAGCTTTCTTT.

The table lists this clonotype with many counts. The V gene is TRBV11-2, the J gene TRBJ2-2; D is possibly TRBD2 (6 bases). CDR3 length: 16 amino acids. CDR1 SGHAT and CDR2 FQNNGV come from the germline V gene. The V end was cut by 3 bases, the J end by 0 bases, with 11 bases between. The CDR3 DNA is TGTGCCAGCAGCTTGTTCGCGGGAACGAACACCGGGGAGCTGTTTTTT. Its protein is CASSLFAGTNTGELFF. Full variable domain (remainder filled in from reference TRBV11-2 and TRBJ2-2): EAGVAQSPRYKIIEKRQSVAFWCNPISGHATLYWYQQILGQGPKLLIQFQNNGVVDDSQLPKDRFSAERLKGVDSTLKIQPAKLEDSAVYLCASSLFAGTNTGELFFGEGSRLTVL.

The chain recombines TRBV6-1 with TRBJ1-5; 9 bases map to TRBD1. CDR3 size: 15 residues. Germline-derived CDR1 and CDR2 are MNHNS and SASEGT. The junction had 4 bases not matched to a gene; V was cut back by 6 bases and J by 1 base. This CDR3 is CASSWGQGSNQPQHF. The CDR3 nucleotides read TGTGCCAGCAGCTGGGGACAGGGAAGCAATCAGCCCCAGCATTTT.

J is TRBJ1-3 and V is TRBV7-2, with no clear D. There are 14 residues in the CDR3. Germline loops: CDR1 SGHTA, CDR2 FQGNSA. V shed 5 bases and J shed 0 bases, with 8 bases lying between them. CDR3 in amino acids: CASSQLGSGNTIYF. DNA of the CDR3: TGTGCCAGCAGCCAACTGGGCTCTGGAAACACCATATATTTT.

In its sample, this clonotype was seen a few times. The chain recombines TRBV5-6 with TRBJ2-7; 14 bases match TRBD2. Germline CDR1 is SGHDT and CDR2 is YYEEEE. With 6 bases clipped from V and 0 bases from J, the junction kept 8 bases outside the gene matches. The CDR3 extends over 17 amino acids. Written as DNA, the CDR3 is TGTGCCAGCACCTGGACTAGCGGGAGGACCTACTCCTACGAGCAGTACTTC. Translated, it gives CASTWTSGRTYSYEQYF.

This clonotype was counted only a few times. The chain couples TRBV7-2 to TRBJ2-3; TRBD2 aligns across 13 bases. CDR3 length: 20 amino acids. Per the germline V gene, CDR1 is SGHTA and CDR2 is FQGNSA. The V gene end was trimmed by 5 bases and the J gene end by 1 base; junction bases not matched to a gene: 15. CDR3 bases: TGTGCCAGCAGCCCCCCTGTAGGACTAGCGGGAGAGTACGGCACAGATACGCAGTATTTT. As protein: CASSPPVGLAGEYGTDTQYF.

This clonotype was observed a few times. The genes are TRBV6-2 or TRBV6-3 and TRBJ2-1; D unclear. This CDR3 spans 14 amino acids. In germline, CDR1 is MNHEY, CDR2 SVGEGT. The ends were cut back, 0 bases at V and 5 bases at J, with 8 bases in the middle. The CDR3 sequence: CASSYSMGNNEQFF. The CDR3 DNA is TGTGCCAGCAGTTACTCGATGGGGAACAATGAGCAGTTCTTC.

This clonotype was detected only once. This chain joins TRBV19 and TRBJ2-1; 11 positions match TRBD2. The CDR3 sequence is 20 residues long. V shed 6 bases and J 0 bases; nucleotides not matched to a gene: 16. Germline V lookup: CDR1 LNHDA, CDR2 SQIVND (reference sequence). The CDR3 bases are TGTGCCAGTAGACCAGGGACTAGCGGAAATCTGAGGGGCTCCTACAATGAGCAGTTCTTC. This codes for CASRPGTSGNLRGSYNEQFF.

Only one count was recorded for this clonotype. A read error is possible here, since a much larger clone lies one base away. This CDR3 is CASSALAASYELYF. The CDR3 coding sequence is TGTGCCAGCAGCGCTTTGGCCGCGAGCTACGAGCTGTACTTC. The chain combines TRBV7-6 with TRBJ2-7; no firm D call. Germline loops: CDR1 SGHVS, CDR2 FNYEAQ. This CDR3 is built from 14 residues.

This clonotype turned up a few times. The chain combines TRBV19 with TRBJ1-1, with D perhaps TRBD1 (5 bases). This CDR3 comprises 14 residues. The V and J ends lost 4 bases and 6 bases respectively, with 15 bases between them. Germline CDR1 and CDR2: LNHDA and SQIVND (reference sequence). CDR3 protein: CASSTSGGGSEAFF. The CDR3 DNA sequence: TGTGCCAGTAGTACTTCCGGGGGGGGATCTGAAGCTTTCTTT.

In its sample, this clonotype was seen a few times. The J gene is TRBJ2-1, the V gene TRBV7-9, with D perhaps matching TRBD1 or TRBD2 (5 bases each). In germline, CDR1 is SEHNR, CDR2 FQNEAQ (reference sequence). The CDR3 totals 16 residues. Trimming shortened V by 1 base and J by 0 bases, and 10 bases separated the two germline ends. CDR3 sequence reads: CASSLVGASSYNEQFF. In DNA, the CDR3 is TGTGCCAGCAGCTTAGTCGGGGCAAGCTCCTACAATGAGCAGTTCTTC.